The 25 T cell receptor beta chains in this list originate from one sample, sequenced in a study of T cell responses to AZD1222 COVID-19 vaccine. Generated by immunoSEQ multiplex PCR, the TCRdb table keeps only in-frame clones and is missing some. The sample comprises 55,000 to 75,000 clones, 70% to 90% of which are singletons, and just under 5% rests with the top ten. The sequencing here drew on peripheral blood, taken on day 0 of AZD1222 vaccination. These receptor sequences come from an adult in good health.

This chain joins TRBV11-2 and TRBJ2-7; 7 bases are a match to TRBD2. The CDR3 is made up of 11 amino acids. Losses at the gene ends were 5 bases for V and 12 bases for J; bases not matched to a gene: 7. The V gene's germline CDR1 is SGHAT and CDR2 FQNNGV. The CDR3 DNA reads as TGTGCCAGCAGCCTACAGCGGGGTCCGTACTTC. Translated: CASSLQRGPYF.

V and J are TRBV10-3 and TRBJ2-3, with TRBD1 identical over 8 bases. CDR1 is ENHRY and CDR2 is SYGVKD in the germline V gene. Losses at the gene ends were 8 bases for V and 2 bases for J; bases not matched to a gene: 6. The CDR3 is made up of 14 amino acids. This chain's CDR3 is CAISQGAPTDTQYF. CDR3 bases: TGTGCCATCTCTCAGGGGGCCCCCACAGATACGCAGTATTTT.

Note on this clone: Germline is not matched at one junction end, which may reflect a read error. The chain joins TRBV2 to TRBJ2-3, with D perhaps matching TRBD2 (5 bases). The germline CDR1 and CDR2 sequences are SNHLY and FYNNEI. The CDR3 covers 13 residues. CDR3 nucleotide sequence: TGTGCCAGCAGGGAAGGACTCCCCGACCCGCAGTATTTT. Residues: CASREGLPDPQYF.

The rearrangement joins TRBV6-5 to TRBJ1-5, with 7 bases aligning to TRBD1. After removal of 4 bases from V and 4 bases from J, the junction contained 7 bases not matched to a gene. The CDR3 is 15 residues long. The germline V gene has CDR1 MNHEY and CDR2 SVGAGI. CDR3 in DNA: TGTGCCAGCAGTTCCCTGGGACAGCGTAATCAGCCCCAGCATTTT. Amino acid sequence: CASSSLGQRNQPQHF.

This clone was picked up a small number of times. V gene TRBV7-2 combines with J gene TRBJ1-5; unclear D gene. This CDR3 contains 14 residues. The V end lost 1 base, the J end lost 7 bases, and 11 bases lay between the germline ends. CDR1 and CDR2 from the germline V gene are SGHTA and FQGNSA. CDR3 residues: CASSLVPGAQPQHF. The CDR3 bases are TGTGCCAGCAGCTTAGTACCGGGCGCGCAGCCCCAGCATTTT.

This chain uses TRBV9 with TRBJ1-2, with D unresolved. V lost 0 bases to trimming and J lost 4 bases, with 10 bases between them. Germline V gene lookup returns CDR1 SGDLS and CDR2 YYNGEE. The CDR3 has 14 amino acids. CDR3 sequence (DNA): TGTGCCAGCAGCGTAGATGTTGGGAGCTATGGCTACACCTTC. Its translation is CASSVDVGSYGYTF.

For the CDR3, the DNA is TGTGCCAGCAGTGTCTTGGGACGGGGAAATCAGCCCCAGCATTTT. Translation gives CASSVLGRGNQPQHF. The chain has TRBV27 and TRBJ1-5; tentatively, D is TRBD1 (5 bases). Trimming took 5 bases from V and 4 from J, leaving 15 bases between them. There are 15 residues in the CDR3. CDR1 is MNHEY, CDR2 SMNVEV, per germline (reference sequence).

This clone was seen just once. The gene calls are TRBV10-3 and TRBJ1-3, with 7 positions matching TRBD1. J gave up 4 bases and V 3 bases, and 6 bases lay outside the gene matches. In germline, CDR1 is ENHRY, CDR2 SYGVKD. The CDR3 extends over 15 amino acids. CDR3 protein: CAISDTGVGGNTIYF. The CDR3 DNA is TGTGCCATCAGTGACACAGGGGTGGGAGGAAACACCATATATTTT.

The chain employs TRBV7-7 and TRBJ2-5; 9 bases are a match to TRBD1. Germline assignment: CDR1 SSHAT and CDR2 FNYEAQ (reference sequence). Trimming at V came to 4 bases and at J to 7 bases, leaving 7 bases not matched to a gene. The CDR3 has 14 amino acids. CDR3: CASSSGQGLGTQYF. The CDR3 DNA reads TGTGCCAGCAGCTCCGGACAGGGGCTAGGGACCCAGTACTTC.

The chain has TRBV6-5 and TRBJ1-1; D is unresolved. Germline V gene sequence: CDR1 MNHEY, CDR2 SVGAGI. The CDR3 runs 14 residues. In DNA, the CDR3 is TGTGCGGCTGGGCGCAGTCAATTGAACACTGAAGCTTTCTTT. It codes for CAAGRSQLNTEAFF.

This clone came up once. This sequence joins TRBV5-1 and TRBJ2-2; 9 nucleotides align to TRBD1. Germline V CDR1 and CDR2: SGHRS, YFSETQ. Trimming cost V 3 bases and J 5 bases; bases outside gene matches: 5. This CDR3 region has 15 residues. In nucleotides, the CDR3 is TGCGCCAGCAGCTCACAGGGGGCGGGGACCGGGGAGCTGTTTTTT. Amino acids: CASSSQGAGTGELFF.

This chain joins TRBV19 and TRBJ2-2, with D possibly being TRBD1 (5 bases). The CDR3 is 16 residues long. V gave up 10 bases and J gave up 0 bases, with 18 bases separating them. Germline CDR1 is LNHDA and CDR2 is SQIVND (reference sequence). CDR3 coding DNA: TGTGCCACTACTCTCACAGGTGGTACGAACACCGGGGAGCTGTTTTTT. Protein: CATTLTGGTNTGELFF. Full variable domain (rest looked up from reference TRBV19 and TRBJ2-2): DGGITQSPKYLFRKEGQNVTLSCEQNLNHDAMYWYRQDPGQGLRLIYYSQIVNDFQKGDIAEGYSVSREKKESFPLTVTSAQKNPTAFYLCATTLTGGTNTGELFFGEGSRLTVL.

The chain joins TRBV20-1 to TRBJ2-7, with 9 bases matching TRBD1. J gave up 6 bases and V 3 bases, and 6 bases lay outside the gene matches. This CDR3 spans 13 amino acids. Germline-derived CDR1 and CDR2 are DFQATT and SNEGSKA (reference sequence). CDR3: CSASQDRGSEQYF. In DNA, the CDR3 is TGCAGTGCTAGTCAAGACAGGGGGAGCGAGCAGTACTTC.

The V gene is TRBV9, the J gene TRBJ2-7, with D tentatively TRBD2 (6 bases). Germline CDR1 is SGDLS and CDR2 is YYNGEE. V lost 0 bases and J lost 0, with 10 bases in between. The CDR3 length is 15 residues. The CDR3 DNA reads TGTGCCAGCAGCGTAGGGGGGGTAAACTCCTACGAGCAGTACTTC. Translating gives CASSVGGVNSYEQYF.

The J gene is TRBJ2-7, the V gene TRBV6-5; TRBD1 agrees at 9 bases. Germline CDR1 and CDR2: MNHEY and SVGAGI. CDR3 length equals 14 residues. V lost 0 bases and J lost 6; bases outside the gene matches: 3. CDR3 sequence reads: CASSYSQGAGEQYF. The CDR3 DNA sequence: TGTGCCAGCAGTTACTCACAGGGGGCGGGCGAGCAGTACTTC.

In DNA form, the CDR3 reads TGTGCCAGCAGCTTGTACAGCGGGGGGGCCCCAGAGACCCAGTACTTC. This sequence encodes CASSLYSGGAPETQYF. The rearrangement joins TRBV5-4 to TRBJ2-5; 10 nucleotides align to TRBD2. Germline V CDR1 and CDR2: SGHNT, YYREEE (reference sequence). The CDR3 extends over 16 amino acids. V shed 1 base and J 4 bases; nucleotides not matched to a gene: 7.

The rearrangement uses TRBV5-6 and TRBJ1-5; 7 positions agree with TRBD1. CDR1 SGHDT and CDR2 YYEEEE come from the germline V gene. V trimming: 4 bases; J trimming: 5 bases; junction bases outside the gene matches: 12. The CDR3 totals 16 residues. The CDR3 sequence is CASSPAYRGGDQPQHF. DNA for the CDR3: TGTGCCAGCAGCCCTGCATACAGGGGAGGGGATCAGCCCCAGCATTTT.

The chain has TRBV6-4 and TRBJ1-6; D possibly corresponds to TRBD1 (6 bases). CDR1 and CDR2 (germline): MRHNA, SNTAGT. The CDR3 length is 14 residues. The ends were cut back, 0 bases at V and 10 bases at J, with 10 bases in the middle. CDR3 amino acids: CASSDSPRGSPLHF. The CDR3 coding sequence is TGTGCCAGCAGTGACTCTCCCAGGGGATCACCCCTCCACTTT.

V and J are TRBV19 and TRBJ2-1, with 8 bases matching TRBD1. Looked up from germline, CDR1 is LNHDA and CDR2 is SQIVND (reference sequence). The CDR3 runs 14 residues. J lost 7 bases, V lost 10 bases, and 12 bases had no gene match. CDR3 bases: TGTGCCACCTTTGACAGGGGTGGAAATAATGAGCAGTTCTTC. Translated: CATFDRGGNNEQFF.

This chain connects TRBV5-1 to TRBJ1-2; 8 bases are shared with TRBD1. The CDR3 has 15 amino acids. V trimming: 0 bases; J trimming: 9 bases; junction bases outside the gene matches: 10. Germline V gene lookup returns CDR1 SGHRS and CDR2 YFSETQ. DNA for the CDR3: TGCGCCAGCAGCTTGGAGGGACAGGTCAAACGGAGCTACACCTTC. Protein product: CASSLEGQVKRSYTF.

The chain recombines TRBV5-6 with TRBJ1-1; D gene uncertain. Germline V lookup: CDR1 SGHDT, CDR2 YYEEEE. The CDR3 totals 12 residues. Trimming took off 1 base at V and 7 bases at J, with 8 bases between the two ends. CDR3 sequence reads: CASSLYQFEAFF. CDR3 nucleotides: TGTGCCAGCAGCTTGTACCAGTTTGAAGCTTTCTTT.

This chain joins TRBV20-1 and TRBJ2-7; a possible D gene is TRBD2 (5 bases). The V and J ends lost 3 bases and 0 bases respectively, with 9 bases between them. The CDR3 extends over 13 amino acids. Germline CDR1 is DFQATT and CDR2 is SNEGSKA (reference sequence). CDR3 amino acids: CSASKRSSYEQYF. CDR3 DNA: TGCAGTGCTAGTAAGCGGAGCTCCTACGAGCAGTACTTC.

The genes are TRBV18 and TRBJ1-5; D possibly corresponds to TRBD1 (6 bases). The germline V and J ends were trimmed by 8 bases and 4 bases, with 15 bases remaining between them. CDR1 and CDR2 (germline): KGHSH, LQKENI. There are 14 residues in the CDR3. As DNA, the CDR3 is TGTGCCAGCCAAGGGGGGGCTCGAAATCAGCCCCAGCATTTT. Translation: CASQGGARNQPQHF. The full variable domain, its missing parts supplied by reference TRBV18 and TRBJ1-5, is NAGVMQNPRHLVRRRGQEARLRCSPMKGHSHVYWYRQLPEEGLKFMVYLQKENIIDESGMPKERFSAEFPKEGPSILRIQQVVRGDSAAYFCASQGGARNQPQHFGDGTRLSIL.

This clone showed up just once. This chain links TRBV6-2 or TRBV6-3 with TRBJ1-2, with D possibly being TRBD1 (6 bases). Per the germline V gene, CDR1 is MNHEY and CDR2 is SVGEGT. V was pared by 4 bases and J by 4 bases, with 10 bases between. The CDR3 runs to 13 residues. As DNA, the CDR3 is TGTGCCAGCAGTTTTTCGGGGGCCTATGGCTACACCTTC. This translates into CASSFSGAYGYTF.

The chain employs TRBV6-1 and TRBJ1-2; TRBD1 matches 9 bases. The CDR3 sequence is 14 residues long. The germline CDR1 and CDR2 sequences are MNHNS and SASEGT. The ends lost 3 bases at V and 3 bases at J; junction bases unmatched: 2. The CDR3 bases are TGTGCCAGCAGTGAGGGACAGGGTGACTATGGCTACACCTTC. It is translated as CASSEGQGDYGYTF.